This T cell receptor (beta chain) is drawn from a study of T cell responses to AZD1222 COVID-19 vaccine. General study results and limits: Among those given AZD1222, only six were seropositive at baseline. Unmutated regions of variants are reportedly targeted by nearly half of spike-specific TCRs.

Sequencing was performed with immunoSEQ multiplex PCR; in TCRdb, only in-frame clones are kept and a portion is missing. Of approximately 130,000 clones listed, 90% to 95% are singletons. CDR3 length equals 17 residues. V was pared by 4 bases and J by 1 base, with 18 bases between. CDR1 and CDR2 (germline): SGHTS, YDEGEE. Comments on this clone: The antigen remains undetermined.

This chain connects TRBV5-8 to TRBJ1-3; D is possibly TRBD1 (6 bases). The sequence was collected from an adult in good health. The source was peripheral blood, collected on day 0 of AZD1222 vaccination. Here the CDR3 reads CASSRRGGGSSGNTIYF. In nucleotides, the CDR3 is TGTGCCAGCAGCCGCAGAGGGGGGGGCTCGTCTGGAAACACCATATATTTT.